This entry lists 10 T cell receptor delta chains sequenced from one sample in a study of gamma-delta chains in newborns, infants, children (dated by TCRdb to the late 2010s). Sequencing used an Illumina MiSeq. TCRdb called clones from the public reads with CATT, and repeated DNA sequences were later combined into one row. The sample has roughly 7,200 delta-chain clones on record, roughly 0.71% of them singletons. The ten top clones hold around 15% of the sample. What was sequenced was blood. These receptors originate from a child who was a newborn, infant or young child, either healthy, febrile or measles-vaccinated (not recorded which).

This clone was seen more than once but under ten times. TCRdb's protein for this DNA is that of a much larger clone and differs from the translation at residue 16, likely a read error; the protein shown is the DNA translation. V is TRDV2 and J is TRDJ3, with 10 bases identical to TRDD3. There are 18 residues in the CDR3. Germline V gene data show CDR1 as GEAIGNYY and CDR2 as EKD. The DNA of the CDR3 is TGTGCCTGTGACACCATACTGGGGGATTCCTGGGACACCCGACAGACGTTTTTC. This encodes CACDTILGDSWDTRQTFF.

Comments on this clone: For this DNA, TCRdb reports the protein of a much larger clone, which diverges at residue 14, most likely from a read error; the protein presented here is translated directly from the DNA. V is TRDV2 and J is TRDJ3; 7 bases fit TRDD3. Germline CDR1 is GEAIGNYY and CDR2 is EKD. This CDR3 region has 16 residues. CDR3 in amino acids: CACDWGSSWDTRQTFF. For the CDR3, the DNA is TGTGCCTGTGACTGGGGGAGCTCCTGGGACACCCGACAGACGTTTTTC.

With regard to this clone: This DNA's translation differs at residue 5 from TCRdb's protein, which comes from a much larger clone; a read error is likely, and the protein shown is translated from the DNA. The chain links TRDV2 to TRDJ3, with 10 bases aligning to TRDD3. V gave up 4 bases and J gave up 0 bases; unmatched junction bases: 11. Germline-derived CDR1 and CDR2 are GEAIGNYY and EKD. This CDR3 region has 20 residues. CDR3 sequence: CACDTLGDVGGSWDTRQMFF. DNA for the CDR3: TGTGCCTGTGATACACTGGGGGATGTTGGTGGCTCCTGGGACACCCGACAGATGTTTTTC.

Worth noting for this clone: A read error is possible here, since a much larger clone lies one base away. The V call is TRDV2, the J call TRDJ3; D may be TRDD3 (6 bases). The CDR3 has 17 residues. V lost 2 bases and J 0 bases, leaving 10 bases between the germline ends. The germline V gene has CDR1 GEAIGNYY and CDR2 EKD. The CDR3 region is CACDKGLGSWDTRQMFF. The DNA for the CDR3 is TGTGCCTGTGACAAAGGACTGGGCTCCTGGGACACCCGACAGATGTTTTTC.

This clone has more than one count but fewer than ten. The protein in TCRdb stems from a much larger clone and differs at residues 12 and 17 from this DNA's translation, likely a read error; here the protein is translated from the DNA. V is TRDV2 and J is TRDJ3, with 9 bases fitting TRDD3. This CDR3 comprises 20 residues. Germline lookup yields CDR1 GEAIGNYY and CDR2 EKD. The DNA for the CDR3 is TGTGCCTGTGACACCGTGACTGGGGGACCCAGCCCCTGGGACACCCGACATATGTTTTTC. Its protein is CACDTVTGGPSPWDTRHMFF.

On this clone itself: This likely stems from a read error, as it lies one base from a far larger clone. At the DNA level, this CDR3 is encoded by other sequences in the same sample as well. This chain connects TRDV2 to TRDJ3; 9 positions agree with TRDD3. This CDR3 contains 18 residues. In germline, CDR1 is GEAIGNYY, CDR2 EKD. The CDR3 region is CACDPWGIGSWDTRQMFF. The CDR3, as DNA: TGTGCCTGTGACCCCTGGGGGATCGGGTCCTGGGACACCCGACAAATGTTTTTC.

This clone came up a few times. A much larger clone differs from this one at a single base, so this may be a read error. This CDR3 is also generated by other DNA sequences in the sample. The chain employs TRDV2 and TRDJ1; 10 nucleotides match TRDD3. The CDR3 runs to 13 residues. Trimming cost V 7 bases and J 5 bases; bases outside gene matches: 6. CDR1 is GEAIGNYY and CDR2 is EKD in the germline V gene. The CDR3 region is CACGLGDKDKLIF. DNA for the CDR3: TGTGCCTGCGGGCTGGGGGATAAGGATAAACTCATCTTT.

This clone was found many times. This likely came from a read error, as a far larger clone is one base away. The sample holds other DNA sequences that translate to the same CDR3. V gene TRDV2 combines with J gene TRDJ2; 12 nucleotides agree with TRDD3. The CDR3 length is 14 residues. The V gene end was trimmed by 1 base and the J gene end by 8 bases; junction bases not matched to a gene: 1. From germline, CDR1 is GEAIGNYY and CDR2 EKD. As DNA, the CDR3 is TGTGCCTGTGACACTCTGGGGGATACGGCACAACTCTTCTTT. Its translation: CACDTLGDTAQLFF.

This clone has only a few counts. A much larger clone sits a single nucleotide away, making a read error possible. Distinct nucleotide sequences in the sample also encode this CDR3. The chain links TRDV2 to TRDJ2, with TRDD3 matching 7 bases. The CDR3 loop spans 15 amino acids. CDR1 and CDR2 (germline): GEAIGNYY, EKD. CDR3 bases: TGTGCCTGTGACACCGTGGGGGACCCACCAGCACAGCTCTTCTTT. It specifies CACDTVGDPPAQLFF.

This clone came up many times. This probably arose from a read error, given a far larger clone one base away. In the same sample, other DNA sequences code for this CDR3. This sequence joins TRDV2 and TRDJ3; a weak D match, TRDD3 (5 bases). This CDR3 has 18 residues. Trimming pared 0 bases from V and 1 base from J, leaving 12 bases between. CDR1 is GEAIGNYY and CDR2 is EKD in the germline V gene. CDR3 nucleotides: TGTGCCTGTGACACCGGGGGGTACAGGTCCTGGGACACCCGACAGATGTTTTTC. It is translated as CACDTGGYRSWDTRQMFF.